A selection of T cell receptor beta chains follows, all from one sample in a study of patients and donors after allogeneic stem cell transplantation. One entry per CDR3 protein, called by TCRdb with MiXCR from the RT-PCR reads. The table has about 210,000 distinct CDR3 sequences, about 37% seen once; the top ten hold more than 9%. What was sequenced was blood, either unsorted or a sorted T cell fraction (not recorded which). These receptors all stem from a human donor who was either an allogeneic HSCT recipient or a stem cell or donor lymphocyte infusion donor (not recorded which). It is not recorded whose cells these are; they may come from a transplant donor. CDR3s include the opening cysteine and the closing phenylalanine or tryptophan. The order of the fields is J gene, D gene, clone size, V gene, CDR3 protein, CDR3 DNA. The D gene is left open where the match is weak. The size field is filled for only some rows; it gives once, few, many or a size class.

J gene: TRBJ2-3
D gene: -
clone size: -
V gene: TRBV4-2
CDR3 protein: CASSQDVGQDTQYF
CDR3 DNA: TGTGCCAGCAGCCAAGATGTGGGGCAAGATACGCAGTATTTT

J gene: TRBJ1-2
D gene: -
clone size: few
V gene: TRBV20-1
CDR3 protein: CSARDLVNYGYTF
CDR3 DNA: TGCAGTGCTAGAGATCTCGTTAACTATGGCTACACCTTC

J gene: TRBJ2-5
D gene: -
clone size: -
V gene: TRBV10-2
CDR3 protein: CASGVNSPETQYF
CDR3 DNA: TGCGCCAGTGGGGTGAACAGCCCAGAGACCCAGTACTTC

J gene: TRBJ1-5
D gene: -
clone size: many
V gene: TRBV11-1
CDR3 protein: CASSSGRGNQPQHF
CDR3 DNA: TGTGCCAGCAGCTCAGGGAGGGGCAATCAGCCCCAGCATTTT

J gene: TRBJ2-5
D gene: -
clone size: many
V gene: TRBV12-3/TRBV12-4
CDR3 protein: CASSLAGSTQYF
CDR3 DNA: TGTGCCAGCAGTTTAGCAGGGAGCACCCAGTACTTC

J gene: TRBJ1-6
D gene: -
clone size: few
V gene: TRBV12-3/TRBV12-4
CDR3 protein: CASSLYGNSPLHF
CDR3 DNA: TGTGCCAGCAGTTTATACGGGAATTCACCCCTCCACTTT

J gene: TRBJ1-5
D gene: -
clone size: -
V gene: TRBV20-1
CDR3 protein: CSARGPGANQPQHF
CDR3 DNA: TGCAGTGCTCGAGGTCCGGGGGCGAATCAGCCCCAGCATTTT

J gene: TRBJ2-5
D gene: TRBD1
clone size: -
V gene: TRBV5-1
CDR3 protein: CASSSTGTGTQETQYF
CDR3 DNA: TGCGCCAGCAGCTCTACAGGGACAGGGACCCAAGAGACCCAGTACTTC

J gene: TRBJ1-3
D gene: -
clone size: few
V gene: TRBV29-1
CDR3 protein: CSVKPRRGNTIYF
CDR3 DNA: TGCAGCGTTAAGCCGAGGAGGGGAAACACCATATATTTT

J gene: TRBJ1-3
D gene: TRBD1
clone size: -
V gene: TRBV6-1
CDR3 protein: CASSEPGTGGNTIYF
CDR3 DNA: TGTGCCAGCAGTGAACCCGGGACAGGGGGAAACACCATATATTTT

J gene: TRBJ1-2
D gene: TRBD1
clone size: once
V gene: TRBV7-9
CDR3 protein: CASSPEGTGNGYTF
CDR3 DNA: TGTGCCAGCAGCCCGGAGGGGACAGGGAATGGCTACACCTTC

J gene: TRBJ2-1
D gene: -
clone size: -
V gene: TRBV5-1
CDR3 protein: CASSPGTEQFF
CDR3 DNA: TGCGCCAGCAGCCCGGGGACTGAGCAGTTCTTC

J gene: TRBJ2-1
D gene: -
clone size: -
V gene: TRBV20-1
CDR3 protein: CSARAPRDEQFF
CDR3 DNA: TGCAGTGCTAGGGCCCCCCGGGATGAGCAGTTCTTC

J gene: TRBJ2-2
D gene: -
clone size: -
V gene: TRBV9
CDR3 protein: CASSGGQNTGELFF
CDR3 DNA: TGTGCCAGCAGCGGGGGACAGAACACCGGGGAGCTGTTTTTT

J gene: TRBJ1-2
D gene: -
clone size: -
V gene: TRBV12-3/TRBV12-4
CDR3 protein: CASSPTNNYGYTF
CDR3 DNA: TGTGCCAGCAGCCCTACTAATAACTATGGCTACACCTTC

J gene: TRBJ1-2
D gene: -
clone size: few
V gene: TRBV5-1
CDR3 protein: CASSLRQLEGYTF
CDR3 DNA: TGCGCCAGCAGCTTGCGGCAGCTGGAGGGCTACACCTTC

J gene: TRBJ1-6
D gene: -
clone size: -
V gene: TRBV28
CDR3 protein: CASSFLGVLNSPLHF
CDR3 DNA: TGTGCCAGCAGTTTTTTAGGGGTGTTGAATTCACCCCTCCACTTT

J gene: TRBJ1-1
D gene: -
clone size: -
V gene: TRBV12-3/TRBV12-4
CDR3 protein: CASSPNRMNTEAFF
CDR3 DNA: TGTGCCAGCAGCCCGAACCGGATGAACACTGAAGCTTTCTTT

J gene: TRBJ2-1
D gene: -
clone size: -
V gene: TRBV5-5
CDR3 protein: CASSASAPASWNEQFF
CDR3 DNA: TGTGCCAGCAGCGCCAGCGCACCAGCCTCTTGGAATGAGCAGTTCTTC

J gene: TRBJ2-2
D gene: -
clone size: -
V gene: TRBV4-3
CDR3 protein: CASSQGPGFDTGELFF
CDR3 DNA: TGCGCCAGCAGCCAAGGGCCGGGTTTTGACACCGGGGAGCTGTTTTTT

J gene: TRBJ1-2
D gene: TRBD1
clone size: once
V gene: TRBV5-1
CDR3 protein: CASSLEGTGIGYTF
CDR3 DNA: TGCGCCAGCAGCTTGGAGGGGACAGGAATTGGCTACACCTTC

J gene: TRBJ1-6
D gene: -
clone size: -
V gene: TRBV7-2
CDR3 protein: CASSSPPGRRVNSPLHF
CDR3 DNA: TGTGCCAGCAGCTCCCCCCCGGGACGGAGGGTTAATTCACCCCTCCACTTT

J gene: TRBJ1-3
D gene: TRBD1
clone size: -
V gene: TRBV20-1
CDR3 protein: CSARADRLAGNTIYF
CDR3 DNA: TGCAGTGCTAGAGCGGACAGGTTAGCTGGAAACACCATATATTTT

J gene: TRBJ2-2
D gene: -
clone size: few
V gene: TRBV28
CDR3 protein: CASTRAGELFF
CDR3 DNA: TGTGCCAGCACCCGGGCCGGGGAGCTGTTTTTT

J gene: TRBJ1-5
D gene: -
clone size: -
V gene: TRBV4-1
CDR3 protein: CASSHADYKGVQPQHF
CDR3 DNA: TGCGCCAGCAGCCACGCTGACTATAAAGGTGTTCAGCCCCAGCATTTT

J gene: TRBJ2-2
D gene: TRBD1
clone size: few
V gene: TRBV5-5
CDR3 protein: CASSLLTGRYTGELFF
CDR3 DNA: TGTGCCAGCAGCTTGCTGACAGGGCGGTACACCGGGGAGCTGTTTTTT

J gene: TRBJ2-5
D gene: -
clone size: -
V gene: TRBV7-9
CDR3 protein: CASSLYGRQETQYF
CDR3 DNA: TGTGCCAGCAGCTTATACGGACGGCAAGAGACCCAGTACTTC

J gene: TRBJ1-1
D gene: -
clone size: few
V gene: TRBV10-3
CDR3 protein: CATSDVLNTEAFF
CDR3 DNA: TGTGCCACCTCAGACGTTTTGAACACTGAAGCTTTCTTT